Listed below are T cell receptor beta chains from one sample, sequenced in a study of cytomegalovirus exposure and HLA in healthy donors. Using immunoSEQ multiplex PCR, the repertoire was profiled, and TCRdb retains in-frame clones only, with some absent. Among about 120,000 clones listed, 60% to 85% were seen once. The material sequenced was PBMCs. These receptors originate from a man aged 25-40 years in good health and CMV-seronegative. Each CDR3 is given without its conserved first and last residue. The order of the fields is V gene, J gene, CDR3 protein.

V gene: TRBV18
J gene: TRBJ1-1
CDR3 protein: ASSRSGTGGFTEAF

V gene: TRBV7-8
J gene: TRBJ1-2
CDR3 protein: ASSWDSYGYT

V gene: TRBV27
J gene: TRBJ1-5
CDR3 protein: ASSFGTGLSNQPQH

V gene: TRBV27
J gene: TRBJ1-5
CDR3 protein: ASSFTRATGTDGNQPQH

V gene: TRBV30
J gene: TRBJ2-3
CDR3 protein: AWSVGTSGGTQY

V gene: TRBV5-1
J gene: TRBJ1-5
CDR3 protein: ASSFGSGVQPQH

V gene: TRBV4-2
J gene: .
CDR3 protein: ASSQGLADSYEQY

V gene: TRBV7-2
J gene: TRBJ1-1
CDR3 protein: ASSSRGSFAEAF

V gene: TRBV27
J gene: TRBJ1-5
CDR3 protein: ASSSGWTGYSNQPQH

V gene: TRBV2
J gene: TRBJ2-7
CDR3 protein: ASRWTGVSSEQY

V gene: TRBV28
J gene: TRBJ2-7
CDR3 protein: ASSRFEGLGYEQY

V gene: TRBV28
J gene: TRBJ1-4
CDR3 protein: ASGHSQGRGEKLF

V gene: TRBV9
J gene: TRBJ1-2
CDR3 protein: ASSVEDSPAPNYGYT

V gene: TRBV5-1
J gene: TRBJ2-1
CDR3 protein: ASSLGGLLSYNEQF

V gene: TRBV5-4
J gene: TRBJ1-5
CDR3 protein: ASSLYGGNQPQH

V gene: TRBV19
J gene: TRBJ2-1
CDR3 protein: ASRSLLGSSYNEQF

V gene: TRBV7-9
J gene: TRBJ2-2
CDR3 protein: ASSANRGTGELF

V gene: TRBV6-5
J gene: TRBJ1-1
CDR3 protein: ASSRDSEAF

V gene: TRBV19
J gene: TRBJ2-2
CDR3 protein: ASSIAQTGGRTGELF

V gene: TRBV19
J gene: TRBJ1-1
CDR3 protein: ASTLGQNTEAF

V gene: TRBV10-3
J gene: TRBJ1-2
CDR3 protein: AISENQGTNGYGYT

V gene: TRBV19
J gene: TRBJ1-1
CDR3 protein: ASSSQAQNTEAF

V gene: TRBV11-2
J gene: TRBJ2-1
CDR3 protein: ASSSQVTSDEQF

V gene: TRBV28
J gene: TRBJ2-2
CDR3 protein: ATRGRELMGAGELF

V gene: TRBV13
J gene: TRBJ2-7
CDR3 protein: ASSPGQGSSAYEQY

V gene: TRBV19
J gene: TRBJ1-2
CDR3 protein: ASSIWAGDGYT

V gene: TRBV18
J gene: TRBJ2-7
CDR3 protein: ASSPTQALMMEQY

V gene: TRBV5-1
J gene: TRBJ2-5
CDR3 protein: ASSLGLDSRLGTQY

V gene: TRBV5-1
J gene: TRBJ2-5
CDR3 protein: ASSLDGTGYLETQY

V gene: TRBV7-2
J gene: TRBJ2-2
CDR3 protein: ASSRDRTYTGELF

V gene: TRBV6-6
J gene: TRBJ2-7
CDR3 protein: ASRIGQGAYEQY

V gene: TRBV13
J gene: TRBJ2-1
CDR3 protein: ASSSALYPSGDTYNEQF

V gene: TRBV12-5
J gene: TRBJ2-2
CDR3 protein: ASAQGRELF

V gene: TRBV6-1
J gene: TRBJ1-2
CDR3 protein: ASSVRSKADYGYT

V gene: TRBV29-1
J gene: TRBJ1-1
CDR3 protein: SAMTGSGNTEAF

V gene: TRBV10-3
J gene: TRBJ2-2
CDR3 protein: AISEGGPNTGELF

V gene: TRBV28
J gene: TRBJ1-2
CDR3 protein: ASTLMLAGGVHGYT

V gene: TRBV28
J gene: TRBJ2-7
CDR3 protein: ASSFSTYEQY

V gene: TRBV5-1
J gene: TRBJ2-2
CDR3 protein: ASSRRDRRNTGELF

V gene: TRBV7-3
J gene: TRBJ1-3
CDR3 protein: ASSLRGGNTIY

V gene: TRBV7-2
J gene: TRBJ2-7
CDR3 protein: ASTSDRGNYEQY

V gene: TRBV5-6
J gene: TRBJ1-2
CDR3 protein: ASSLKQGALLNYGYT

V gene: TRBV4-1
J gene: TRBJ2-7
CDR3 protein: ASSQGGHPSYEQY

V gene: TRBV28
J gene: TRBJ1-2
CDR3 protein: ASSLIGGQGNYGYT

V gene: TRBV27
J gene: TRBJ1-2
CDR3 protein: ASSWGPQRGYGYT

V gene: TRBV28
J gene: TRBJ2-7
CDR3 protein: ASIQGGGAYEQY